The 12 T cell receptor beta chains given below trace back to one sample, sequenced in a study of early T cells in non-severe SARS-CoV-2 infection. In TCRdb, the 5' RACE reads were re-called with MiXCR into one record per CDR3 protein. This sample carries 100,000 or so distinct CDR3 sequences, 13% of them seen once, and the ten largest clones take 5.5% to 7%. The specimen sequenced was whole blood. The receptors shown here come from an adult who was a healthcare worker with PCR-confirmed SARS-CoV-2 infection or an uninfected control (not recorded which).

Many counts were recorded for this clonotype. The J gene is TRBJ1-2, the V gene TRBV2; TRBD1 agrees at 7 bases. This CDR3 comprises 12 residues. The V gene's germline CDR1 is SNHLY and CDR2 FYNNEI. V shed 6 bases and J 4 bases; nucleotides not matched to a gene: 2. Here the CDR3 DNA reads TGTGCCAGCAGGTACAGGGGCTATGGCTACACCTTC. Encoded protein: CASRYRGYGYTF.

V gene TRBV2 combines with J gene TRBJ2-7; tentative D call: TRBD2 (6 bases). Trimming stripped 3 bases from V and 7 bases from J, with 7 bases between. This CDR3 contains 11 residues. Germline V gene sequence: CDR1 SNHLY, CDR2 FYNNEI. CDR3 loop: CASSERDEQYF. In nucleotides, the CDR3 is TGTGCCAGCAGTGAGCGGGATGAGCAGTACTTC.

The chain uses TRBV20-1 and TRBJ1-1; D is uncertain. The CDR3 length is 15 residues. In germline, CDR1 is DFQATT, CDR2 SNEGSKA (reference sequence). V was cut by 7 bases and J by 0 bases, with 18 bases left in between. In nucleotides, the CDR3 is TGCAGTGTCCCCGTTGGCGGTATTATGAACACTGAAGCTTTCTTT. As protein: CSVPVGGIMNTEAFF.

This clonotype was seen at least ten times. The CDR3 sequence is CAISESGGRGYGYTF. CDR3 in DNA: TGTGCCATCAGTGAGAGCGGGGGACGGGGATATGGCTACACCTTC. J is TRBJ1-2 and V is TRBV10-3; possibly TRBD1 for D (5 bases). This CDR3 has 15 residues. Germline values: CDR1 ENHRY, CDR2 SYGVKD. V was clipped by 2 bases and J by 5 bases, with 15 bases between them.

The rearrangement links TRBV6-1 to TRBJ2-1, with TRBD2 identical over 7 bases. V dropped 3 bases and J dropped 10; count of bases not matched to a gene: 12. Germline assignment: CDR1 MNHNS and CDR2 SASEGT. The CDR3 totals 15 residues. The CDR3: CASSDRYTGRREQFF. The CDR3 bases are TGTGCCAGCAGTGATAGATATACCGGGAGGAGGGAGCAGTTCTTC.

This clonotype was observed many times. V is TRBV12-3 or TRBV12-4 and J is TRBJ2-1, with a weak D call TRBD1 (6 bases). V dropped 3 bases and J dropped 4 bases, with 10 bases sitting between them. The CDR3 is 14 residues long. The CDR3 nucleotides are TGTGCCAGCAGTTTTTCAGGGGCGTACAATGAGCAGTTCTTC. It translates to CASSFSGAYNEQFF.

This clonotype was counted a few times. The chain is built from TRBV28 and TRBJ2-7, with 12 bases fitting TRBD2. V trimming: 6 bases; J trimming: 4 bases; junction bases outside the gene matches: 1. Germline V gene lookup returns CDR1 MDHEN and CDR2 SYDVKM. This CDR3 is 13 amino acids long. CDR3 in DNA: TGTGCCAGCAGGACTAGCGGGAGTTACGAGCAGTACTTC. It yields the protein CASRTSGSYEQYF.

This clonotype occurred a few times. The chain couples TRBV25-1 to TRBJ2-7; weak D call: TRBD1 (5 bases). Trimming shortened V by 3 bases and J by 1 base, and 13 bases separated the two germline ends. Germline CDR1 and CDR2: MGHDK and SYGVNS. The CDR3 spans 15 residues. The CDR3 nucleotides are TGTGCCAGCAGTGATTTTCGACAGACGTCCTACGAGCAGTACTTC. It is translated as CASSDFRQTSYEQYF.

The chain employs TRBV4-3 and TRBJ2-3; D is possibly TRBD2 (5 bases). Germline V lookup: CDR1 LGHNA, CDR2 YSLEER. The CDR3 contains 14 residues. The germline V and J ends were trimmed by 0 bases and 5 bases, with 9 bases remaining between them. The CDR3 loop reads CASSQEYAGDTQYF. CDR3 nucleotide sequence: TGCGCCAGCAGCCAAGAGTACGCGGGAGATACGCAGTATTTT.

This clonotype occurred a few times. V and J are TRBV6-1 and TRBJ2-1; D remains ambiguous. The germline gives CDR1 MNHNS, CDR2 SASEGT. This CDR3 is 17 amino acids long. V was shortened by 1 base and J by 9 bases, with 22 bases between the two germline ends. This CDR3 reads CASSEEVAAAPRSEQFF. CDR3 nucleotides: TGTGCCAGCAGTGAAGAGGTGGCCGCCGCGCCGAGGAGTGAGCAGTTCTTC.

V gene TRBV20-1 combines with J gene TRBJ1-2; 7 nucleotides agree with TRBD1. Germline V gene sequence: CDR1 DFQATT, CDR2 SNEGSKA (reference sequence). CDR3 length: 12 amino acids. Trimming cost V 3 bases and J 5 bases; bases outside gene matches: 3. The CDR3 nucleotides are TGCAGTGCTAGTACAGGGGCGTATGGCTACACCTTC. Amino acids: CSASTGAYGYTF.

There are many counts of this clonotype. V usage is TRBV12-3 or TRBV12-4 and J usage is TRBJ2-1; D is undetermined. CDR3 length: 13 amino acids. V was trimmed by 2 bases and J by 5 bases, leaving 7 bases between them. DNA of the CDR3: TGTGCCAGCAGTTTACGACTGAACAATGAGCAGTTCTTC. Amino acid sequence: CASSLRLNNEQFF.